This TCR beta chain originates from a study of T cells after posttransplantation cyclophosphamide. In germline, CDR1 is SGHTA, CDR2 FQGNSA. The J segment lost 7 bases and the V segment lost 3 bases, leaving 6 bases of the junction unmatched. The CDR3 consists of 15 residues. Method: immunoSEQ multiplex PCR; TCRdb's copy keeps in-frame clones and lacks some. The sample holds about 19,000 clones, less than 85% seen once. The chain combines TRBV7-2 with TRBJ2-7; 13 bases are a match to TRBD2. This sequence originates from a man aged 25 to 45 in good health and a related stem cell transplant donor. Sequencing used memory CD4+ T cells sorted from blood. The CDR3 loop reads CASSFPGLAGKEQYF. The CDR3 coding sequence is TGTGCCAGCAGCTTCCCGGGACTAGCGGGGAAAGAGCAGTACTTC.